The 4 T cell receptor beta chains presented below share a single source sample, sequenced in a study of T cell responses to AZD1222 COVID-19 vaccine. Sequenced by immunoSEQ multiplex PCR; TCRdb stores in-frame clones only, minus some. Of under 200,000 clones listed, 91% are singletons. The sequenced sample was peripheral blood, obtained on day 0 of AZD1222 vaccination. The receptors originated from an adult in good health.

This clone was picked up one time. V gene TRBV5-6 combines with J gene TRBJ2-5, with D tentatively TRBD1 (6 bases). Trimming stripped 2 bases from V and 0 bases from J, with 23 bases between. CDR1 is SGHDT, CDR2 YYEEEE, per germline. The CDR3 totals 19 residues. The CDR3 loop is CASSLTGTRPAKNQETQYF. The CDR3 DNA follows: TGTGCCAGCAGCTTAACCGGGACAAGGCCCGCCAAGAACCAAGAGACCCAGTACTTC.

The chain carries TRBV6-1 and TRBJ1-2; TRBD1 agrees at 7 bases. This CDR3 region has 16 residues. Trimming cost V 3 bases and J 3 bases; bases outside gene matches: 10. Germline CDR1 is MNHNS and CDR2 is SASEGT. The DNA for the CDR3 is TGTGCCAGCAGTGATTGGTTTGGAGGACAGGACTATGGCTACACCTTC. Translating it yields CASSDWFGGQDYGYTF.

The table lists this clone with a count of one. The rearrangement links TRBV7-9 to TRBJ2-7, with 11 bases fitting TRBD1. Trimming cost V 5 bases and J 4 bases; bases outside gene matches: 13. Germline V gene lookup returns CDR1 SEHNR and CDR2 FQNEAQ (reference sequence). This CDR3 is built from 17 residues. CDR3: CASSQTMPRDRGYEQYF. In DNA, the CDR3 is TGTGCCAGCAGCCAAACTATGCCCCGGGACAGGGGGTACGAGCAGTACTTC.

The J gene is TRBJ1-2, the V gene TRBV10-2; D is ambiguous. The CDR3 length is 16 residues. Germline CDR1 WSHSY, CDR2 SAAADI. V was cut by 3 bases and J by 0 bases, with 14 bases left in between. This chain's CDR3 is CASSDQGPSTNYGYTF. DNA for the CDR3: TGCGCCAGCAGTGACCAAGGACCCTCTACTAACTATGGCTACACCTTC.